Detailed here is one T cell receptor beta chain. This sample stems from a study of blood T cell repertoires in COVID-19. CDR1 and CDR2 from the germline V gene are WSHSY and SAAADI. V was pared by 0 bases and J by 2 bases, with 15 bases between. This CDR3 is built from 17 residues. Libraries were prepared by immunoSEQ multiplex PCR; TCRdb keeps only in-frame clonotypes and omits some of them. The table shows approximately 340,000 clones, with 87% occurring only once. The chain employs TRBV10-2 and TRBJ2-3; D is possibly TRBD2 (6 bases). Sample: peripheral blood. The TCR was taken from a man aged 30 to 45 with COVID-19, enrolled during active disease. CDR3 amino acids: CASSESMISGTTDTQYF. In nucleotides, the CDR3 is TGCGCCAGCAGTGAGTCGATGATTAGCGGAACCACAGATACGCAGTATTTT.